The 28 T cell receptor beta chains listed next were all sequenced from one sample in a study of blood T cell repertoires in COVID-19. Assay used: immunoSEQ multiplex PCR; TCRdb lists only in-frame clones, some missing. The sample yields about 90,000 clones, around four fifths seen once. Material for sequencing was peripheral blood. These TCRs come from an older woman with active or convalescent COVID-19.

The CDR3 sequence: CATSDRQSLNANEQFF. The CDR3 DNA sequence: TGTGCCACCAGTGACCGACAGAGTCTTAATGCCAATGAGCAGTTCTTC. The V call is TRBV24-1, the J call TRBJ2-1, with D perhaps TRBD1 (5 bases). Germline V gene data show CDR1 as KGHDR and CDR2 as SFDVKD. V was clipped by 4 bases and J by 6 bases, with 18 bases between them. The CDR3 totals 16 residues.

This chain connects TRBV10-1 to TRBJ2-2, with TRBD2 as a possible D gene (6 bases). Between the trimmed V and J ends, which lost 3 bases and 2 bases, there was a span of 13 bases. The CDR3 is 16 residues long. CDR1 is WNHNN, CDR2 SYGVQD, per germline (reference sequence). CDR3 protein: CASSDTGLFNTGELFF. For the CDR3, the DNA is TGCGCCAGCAGTGATACGGGACTTTTTAACACCGGGGAGCTGTTTTTT.

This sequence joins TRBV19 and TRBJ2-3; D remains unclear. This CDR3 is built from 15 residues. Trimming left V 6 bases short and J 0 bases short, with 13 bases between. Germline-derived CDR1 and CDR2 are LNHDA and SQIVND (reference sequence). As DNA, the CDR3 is TGTGCCAGTAGGCCTCAAGCGACTAGCACAGATACGCAGTATTTT. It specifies CASRPQATSTDTQYF.

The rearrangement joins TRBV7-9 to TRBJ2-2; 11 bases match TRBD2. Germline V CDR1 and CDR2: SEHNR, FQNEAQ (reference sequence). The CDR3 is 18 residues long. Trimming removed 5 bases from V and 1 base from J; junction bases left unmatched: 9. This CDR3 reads CASSPRRLAGGNTGELFF. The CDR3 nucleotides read TGTGCCAGCAGCCCCCGGCGTCTAGCGGGGGGGAACACCGGGGAGCTGTTTTTT.

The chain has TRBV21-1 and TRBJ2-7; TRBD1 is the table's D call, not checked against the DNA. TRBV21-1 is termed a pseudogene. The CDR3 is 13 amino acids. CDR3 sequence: CASSKAGGYEQYF. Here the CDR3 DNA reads TGTGCCAGCAGCAAAGCAGGGGGCTACGAGCAGTACTTC.

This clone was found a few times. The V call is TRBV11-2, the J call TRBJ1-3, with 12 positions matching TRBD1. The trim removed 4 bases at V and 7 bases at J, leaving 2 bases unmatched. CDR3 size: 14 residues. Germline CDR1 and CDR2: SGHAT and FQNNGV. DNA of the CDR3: TGTGCCAGCAGCTCCGGGACAGGGGGCAACACCATATATTTT. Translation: CASSSGTGGNTIYF.

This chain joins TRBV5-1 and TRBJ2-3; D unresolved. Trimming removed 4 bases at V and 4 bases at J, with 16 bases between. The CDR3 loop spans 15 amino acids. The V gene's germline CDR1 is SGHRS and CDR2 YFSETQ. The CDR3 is CASSTAPSSPDTQYF. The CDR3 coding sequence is TGCGCCAGCAGCACCGCTCCCTCTAGTCCAGATACGCAGTATTTT.

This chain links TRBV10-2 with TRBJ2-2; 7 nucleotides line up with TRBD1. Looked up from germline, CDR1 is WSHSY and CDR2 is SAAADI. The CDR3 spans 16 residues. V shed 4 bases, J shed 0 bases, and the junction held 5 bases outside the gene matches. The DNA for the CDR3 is TGCGCCAGCAGTGCACGACAGGGATCGAACACCGGGGAGCTGTTTTTT. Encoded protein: CASSARQGSNTGELFF.

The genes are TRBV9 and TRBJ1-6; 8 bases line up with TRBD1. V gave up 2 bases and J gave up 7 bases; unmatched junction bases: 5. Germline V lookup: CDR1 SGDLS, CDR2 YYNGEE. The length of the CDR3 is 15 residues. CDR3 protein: CASSVSDRVNSPLHF. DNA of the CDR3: TGTGCCAGCAGCGTCTCGGACAGGGTCAATTCACCCCTCCACTTT.

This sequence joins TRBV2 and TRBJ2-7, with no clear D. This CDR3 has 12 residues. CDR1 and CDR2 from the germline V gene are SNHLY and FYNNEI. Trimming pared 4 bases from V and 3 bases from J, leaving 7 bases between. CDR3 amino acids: CASSVTDYEQYF. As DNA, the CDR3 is TGTGCCAGCAGTGTCACAGACTACGAGCAGTACTTC.

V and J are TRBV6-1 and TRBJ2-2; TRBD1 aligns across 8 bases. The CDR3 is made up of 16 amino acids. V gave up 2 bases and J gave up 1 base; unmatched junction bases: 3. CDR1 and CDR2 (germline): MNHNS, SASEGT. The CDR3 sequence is CASSEWGTGNTGELFF. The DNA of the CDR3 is TGTGCCAGCAGTGAATGGGGGACAGGGAACACCGGGGAGCTGTTTTTT.

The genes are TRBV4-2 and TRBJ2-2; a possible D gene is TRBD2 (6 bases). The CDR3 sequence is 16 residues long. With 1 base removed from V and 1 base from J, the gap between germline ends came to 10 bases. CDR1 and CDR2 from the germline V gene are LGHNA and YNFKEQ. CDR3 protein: CASSQAWGENTGELFF. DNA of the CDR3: TGTGCCAGCAGCCAAGCATGGGGGGAGAACACCGGGGAGCTGTTTTTT.

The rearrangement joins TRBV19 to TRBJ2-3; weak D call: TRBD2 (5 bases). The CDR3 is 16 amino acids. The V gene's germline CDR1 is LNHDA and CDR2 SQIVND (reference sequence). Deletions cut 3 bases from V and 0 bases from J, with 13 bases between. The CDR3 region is CASSIMGGRSTDTQYF. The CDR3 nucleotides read TGTGCCAGTAGTATTATGGGCGGGCGTAGCACAGATACGCAGTATTTT.

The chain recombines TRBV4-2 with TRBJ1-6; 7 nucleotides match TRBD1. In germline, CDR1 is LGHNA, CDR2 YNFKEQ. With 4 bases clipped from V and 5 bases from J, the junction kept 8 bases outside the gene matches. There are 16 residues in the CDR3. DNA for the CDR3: TGTGCCAGCAGCCTGACATACAGGGGTAATAATTCACCCCTCCACTTT. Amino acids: CASSLTYRGNNSPLHF.

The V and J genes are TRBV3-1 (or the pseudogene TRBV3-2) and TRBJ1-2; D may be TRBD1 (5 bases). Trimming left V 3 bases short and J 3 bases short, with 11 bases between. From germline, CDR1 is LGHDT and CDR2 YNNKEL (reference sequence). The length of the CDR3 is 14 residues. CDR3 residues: CASSQRGTYYGYTF. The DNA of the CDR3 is TGTGCCAGCAGCCAGCGGGGGACGTACTATGGCTACACCTTC.

CDR3 in amino acids: CASSLAGREDTEAFF. Written as DNA, the CDR3 is TGTGCCAGCAGCTTAGCGGGCAGGGAAGACACTGAAGCTTTCTTT. V usage is TRBV7-9 and J usage is TRBJ1-1, with D perhaps TRBD1 (5 bases). The CDR3 covers 15 residues. The germline CDR1 and CDR2 sequences are SEHNR and FQNEAQ (reference sequence). Trimming took 0 bases from V and 3 from J, leaving 11 bases between them.

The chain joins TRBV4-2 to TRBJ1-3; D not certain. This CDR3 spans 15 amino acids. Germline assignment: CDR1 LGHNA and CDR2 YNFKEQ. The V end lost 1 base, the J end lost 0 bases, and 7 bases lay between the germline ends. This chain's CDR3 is CASSQVRGSGNTIYF. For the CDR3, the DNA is TGTGCCAGCAGCCAAGTCAGAGGCTCTGGAAACACCATATATTTT.

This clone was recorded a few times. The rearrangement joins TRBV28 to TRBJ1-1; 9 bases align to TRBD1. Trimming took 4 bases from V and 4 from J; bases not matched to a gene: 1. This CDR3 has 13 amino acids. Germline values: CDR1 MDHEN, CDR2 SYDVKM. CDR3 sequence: CASSSGQGTEAFF. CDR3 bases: TGTGCCAGCAGTTCGGGACAGGGCACTGAAGCTTTCTTT. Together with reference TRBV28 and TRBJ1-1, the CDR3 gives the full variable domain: DVKVTQSSRYLVKRTGEKVFLECVQDMDHENMFWYRQDPGLGLRLIYFSYDVKMKEKGDIPEGYSVSREKKERFSLILESASTNQTSMYLCASSSGQGTEAFFGQGTRLTVV.

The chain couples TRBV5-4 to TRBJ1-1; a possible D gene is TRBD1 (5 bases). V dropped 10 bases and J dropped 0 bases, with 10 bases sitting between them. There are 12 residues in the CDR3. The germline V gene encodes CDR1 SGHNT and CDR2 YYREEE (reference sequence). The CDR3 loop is CAGGALNTEAFF. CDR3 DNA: TGTGCCGGCGGGGCCTTGAACACTGAAGCTTTCTTT.

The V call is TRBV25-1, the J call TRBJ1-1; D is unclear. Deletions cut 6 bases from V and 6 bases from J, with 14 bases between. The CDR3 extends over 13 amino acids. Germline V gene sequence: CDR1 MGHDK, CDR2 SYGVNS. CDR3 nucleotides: TGTGCCAGCAGCGAAGGTACTCCTCCTGAAGCTTTCTTT. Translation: CASSEGTPPEAFF.

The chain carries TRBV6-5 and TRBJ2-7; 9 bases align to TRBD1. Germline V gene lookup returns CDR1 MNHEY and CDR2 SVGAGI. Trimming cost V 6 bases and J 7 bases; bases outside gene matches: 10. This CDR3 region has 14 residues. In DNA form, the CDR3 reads TGTGCCAGCAGGGACCGGGACAGGGTGTGGGAGCAGTACTTC. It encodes CASRDRDRVWEQYF.

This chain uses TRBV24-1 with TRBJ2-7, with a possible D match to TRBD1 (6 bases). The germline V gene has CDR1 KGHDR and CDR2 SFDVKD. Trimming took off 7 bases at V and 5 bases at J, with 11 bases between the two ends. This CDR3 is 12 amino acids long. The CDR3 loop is CATSGDKDEQYF. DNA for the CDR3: TGTGCCACCAGCGGGGACAAGGACGAGCAGTACTTC.

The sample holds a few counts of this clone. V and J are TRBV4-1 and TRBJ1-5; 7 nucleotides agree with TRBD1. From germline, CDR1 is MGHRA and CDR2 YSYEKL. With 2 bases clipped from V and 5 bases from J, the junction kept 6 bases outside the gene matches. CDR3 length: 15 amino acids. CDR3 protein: CASSQPYRGDQPQHF. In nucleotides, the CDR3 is TGCGCCAGCAGCCAACCTTACAGGGGCGATCAGCCCCAGCATTTT.

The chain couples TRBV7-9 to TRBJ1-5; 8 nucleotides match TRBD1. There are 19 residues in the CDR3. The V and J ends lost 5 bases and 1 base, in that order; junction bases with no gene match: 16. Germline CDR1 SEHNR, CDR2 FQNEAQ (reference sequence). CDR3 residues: CASSDTIILDRVSNQPQHF. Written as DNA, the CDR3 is TGTGCCAGCAGCGACACAATAATCCTGGACAGGGTAAGCAATCAGCCCCAGCATTTT.

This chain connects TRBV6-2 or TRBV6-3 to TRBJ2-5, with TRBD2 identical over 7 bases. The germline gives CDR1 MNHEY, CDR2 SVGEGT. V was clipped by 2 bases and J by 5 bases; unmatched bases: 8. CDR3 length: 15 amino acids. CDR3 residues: CASSYSSGAGETQYF. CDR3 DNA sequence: TGTGCCAGCAGTTACAGCAGCGGGGCAGGGGAGACCCAGTACTTC.

The CDR3, as DNA: TGTGCCAGCAGTGAGCCGCCGGGACAGGGCAATGAGCAGTTCTTC. Residues: CASSEPPGQGNEQFF. The chain uses TRBV6-1 and TRBJ2-1; 9 nucleotides match TRBD1. V shed 3 bases, J shed 6 bases, and the junction held 6 bases outside the gene matches. This CDR3 is 15 amino acids long. The germline V gene encodes CDR1 MNHNS and CDR2 SASEGT.

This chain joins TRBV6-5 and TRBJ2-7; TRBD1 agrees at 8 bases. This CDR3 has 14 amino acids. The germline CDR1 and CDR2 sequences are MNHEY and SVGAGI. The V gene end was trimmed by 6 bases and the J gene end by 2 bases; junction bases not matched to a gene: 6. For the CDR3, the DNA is TGTGCCAGCAGAACCGGGACAGGCGCCTACGAGCAGTACTTC. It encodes CASRTGTGAYEQYF.

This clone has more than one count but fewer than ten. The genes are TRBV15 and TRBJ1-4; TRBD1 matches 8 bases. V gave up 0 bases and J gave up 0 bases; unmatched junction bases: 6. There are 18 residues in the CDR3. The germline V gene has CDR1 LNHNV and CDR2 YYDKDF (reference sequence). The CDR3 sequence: CATSRDGQGAATNEKLFF. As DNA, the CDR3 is TGTGCCACCAGCAGAGATGGACAGGGAGCAGCAACTAATGAAAAACTGTTTTTT.